This T cell receptor (beta chain) was recorded in a study of CXCR3-negative and CXCR3-positive naive CD8 T cells (dated by TCRdb to about 2019). About the investigation overall: Approximately 130 million TRB reads were obtained in total, roughly 1.5 +/- 0.3 million reads per library. Diversity and physicochemical repertoire analyses were performed on 11 donors pooled from two independent experiments. Naive subsets from about 5 donors and memory cells from 3 donors were included in the TRBV-TRBJ cluster analysis.

Note on this clonotype: The antigen it recognizes is unknown.

CDR1 LGHDT and CDR2 YNNKEL were looked up in the germline V gene (reference sequence). The CDR3 holds 14 amino acids from the cysteine to the phenylalanine. Nucleotide data are not available. Summary of the overall study and its limitations: Because surface CD5, which has been linked to self-reactivity in mice, was comparable between naive subsets, TCR interaction strength was also inferred from TRB CDR3 physicochemical properties. Comparably high repertoire diversity was found in both naive subsets, whereas much lower repertoire diversity was found in memory CD8+ T cells. Within the same donor, TRBV-TRBJ usage looked similar between naive CXCR3-negative and CXCR3-positive cells, but memory cells had distinct patterns. TRB CDR3s from CXCR3-positive naive cells showed higher hydrophobicity (lower Kidera factor 4), lower energy, and higher strength and volume indices than CXCR3-negative naive cells. Freshly isolated PBMCs were used for most assays because CXCR3 expression partially decreased after cryopreservation.

For every CD8+ T cell subset, about 300,000 cells were flow-sorted straight into RLT lysis buffer, and each subset was sorted in triplicate. To keep memory contaminants out, a stringent definition of naive CD8+ T cells was applied: CD45RO-CCR7+CD27+CD95-. Peripheral blood mononuclear cells were isolated from buffy coats using standard density gradient centrifugation. A FACSAria III was used to flow-sort naive CXCR3-negative and CXCR3-positive CD8+ T cells. Total RNA was extracted from sorted cells with an RNeasy Mini Kit. Sequencing instrument: NextSeq 550. The Human TCR Profiling Kit (MiLaboratory) was used to make UMI-labeled 5' RACE TRB cDNA libraries. The full amount of extracted RNA was used for cDNA synthesis, and the full amount of resulting cDNA was used for PCR amplification. Libraries were prepared in parallel with an identical number of PCR cycles. The authors' pipeline ran thus. With a requirement of at least two reads per UMI, MIGEC and MiXCR extracted about 50,000 +/- 10,000 unique UMI-labeled TRB cDNA molecules per library. On average, approximately 40,000 +/- 10,000 functional in-frame TRB CDR3 nucleotide clonotypes lacking stop codons were found per library. Diversity metrics, including normalized Shannon-Wiener and Chao1, were computed in VDJtools after downsampling to 5000 UMI-labeled TRB molecules per sample. VDJtools was used to calculate clonotype-size-weighted physicochemical properties of the central five CDR3 residues, namely interaction energy, strength, volume and Kidera factor 4. Reprocessed by TCRdb, the reads give a single entry per CDR3 protein sequence, without DNA. The V and J calls shown here were made by TCRdb, not taken from the authors' results. This sample's clone table shows 150,000 to 160,000 distinct CDR3 sequences. The ten largest clones take up approximately 0.5% of the sample.

This receptor was taken from a human donor in good health. Some clones in this sample may be carry-over from other donors' samples. The sample consisted of naive CXCR3+ CD8+ T cells from blood. Per the publication, the cell subset or site label means: CD45RO-CCR7+CD27+CD95- naive CD8+ T cells expressing CXCR3 (TNR3+). The chain is made from TRBV3-1 and TRBJ2-7; the TCRdb D gene call, TRBD1, has no DNA to confirm it. The CDR3 here reads CASSPDTGVGEQYF.